These 2 T cell receptor beta chains were sequenced from one sample in a study of cytomegalovirus exposure and HLA in healthy donors. Amplification used 60 Vbeta primers and 13 Jbeta primers. The data were produced by immunoSEQ multiplex PCR, yet TCRdb's version contains in-frame clones alone and is incomplete. In the table there are around 130,000 clones, around four fifths of which are singletons. Material for sequencing was PBMCs. The receptor set was obtained from a boy younger than 18 in good health and CMV-seronegative.

This clone has just one count. The chain couples TRBV14 to TRBJ2-3; the D gene is possibly TRBD2 (5 bases). V lost 3 bases and J 4 bases, leaving 8 bases between the germline ends. The CDR3 spans 13 residues. Germline CDR1 SGHDN, CDR2 FVKESK. CDR3 sequence reads: CASSHPRADTQYF. The CDR3 coding sequence is TGTGCCAGCAGCCACCCGAGGGCAGATACGCAGTATTTT.

The rearrangement uses TRBV19 and TRBJ2-1, with 9 bases identical to TRBD1. The CDR3 is 14 amino acids. CDR1 LNHDA and CDR2 SQIVND come from the germline V gene (reference sequence). V dropped 5 bases and J dropped 10; count of bases not matched to a gene: 9. The CDR3 nucleotides are TGTGCCAGTAGTCCGGGACAGGGAACGGGCGAGCAGTTCTTC. This translates into CASSPGQGTGEQFF.